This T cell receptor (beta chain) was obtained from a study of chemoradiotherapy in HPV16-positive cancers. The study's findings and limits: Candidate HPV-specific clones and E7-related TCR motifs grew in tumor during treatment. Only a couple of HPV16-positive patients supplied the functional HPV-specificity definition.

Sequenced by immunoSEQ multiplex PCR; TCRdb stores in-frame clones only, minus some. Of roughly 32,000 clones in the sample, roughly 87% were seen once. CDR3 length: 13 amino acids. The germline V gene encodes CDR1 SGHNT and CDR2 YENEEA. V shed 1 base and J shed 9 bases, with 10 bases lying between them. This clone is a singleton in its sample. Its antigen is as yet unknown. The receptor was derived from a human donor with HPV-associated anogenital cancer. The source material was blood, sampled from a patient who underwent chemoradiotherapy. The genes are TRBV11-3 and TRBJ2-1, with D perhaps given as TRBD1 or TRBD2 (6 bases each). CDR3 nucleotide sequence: TGTGCCAGCAGCTTAGCCAGGGGAGGTGAGCAGTTCTTC. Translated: CASSLARGGEQFF. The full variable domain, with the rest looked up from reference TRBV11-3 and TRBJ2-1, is EAGVVQSPRYKIIEKKQPVAFWCNPISGHNTLYWYLQNLGQGPELLIRYENEEAVDDSQLPKDRFSAERLKGVDSTLKIQPAELGDSAVYLCASSLARGGEQFFGPGTRLTVL.